The sequence of this TCR beta chain was determined in a study of shared clonotypes between healthy human individuals. Overall study findings and caveats: Rarefaction showed that sequencing of sorted subsets was incomplete (despite large depth).

Only one count was recorded for this clone. The antigen is undetermined. The sample carries other DNA sequences with the same CDR3. There are 14 residues in the CDR3. V dropped 2 bases and J dropped 0 bases, with 5 bases sitting between them. The germline CDR1 and CDR2 sequences are KGHSH and LQKENI. Naive-designated CD8 cells lacked CD45RO, were positively enriched for CCR7, and omitted terminally differentiated effector memory CD45RA+ cells. Researchers divided each subset's genomic DNA evenly across several immunoSEQ plates. TCRdb's copy holds only in-frame clones and misses some; the assay was immunoSEQ multiplex PCR. The repertoire holds more than 2 million clones, with about 95% as singletons.

The J gene is TRBJ1-5, the V gene TRBV18, with D uncertain. Source material: naive CD8+ T cells sorted from blood. This TCR came from a man younger than 30 in good health. This chain's CDR3 is CASSPGYSNQPQHF. CDR3 nucleotides: TGTGCCAGCTCACCAGGATATAGCAATCAGCCCCAGCATTTT.